The entry below describes one T cell receptor (beta chain). This record belongs to a study of naive and memory T cell subsets. V lost 0 bases, J lost 6 bases, and 13 bases lay in between. This CDR3 has 15 residues. From germline, CDR1 is SGDLS and CDR2 YYNGEE. Both TRBC1 and TRBC2 were covered by a beta constant-region primer of two equimolar oligonucleotides. TCRdb reprocessed the UMI-ligation and nested PCR reads via MiXCR and lists one record per CDR3 protein. The top ten clones hold roughly 0.13% of a sample with 130,000 to 150,000 distinct CDR3 sequences, over 15% of them seen once. Input material: naive CD4+ T cells from blood. This receptor was taken from a human donor in good health. The chain employs TRBV9 and TRBJ2-1; possible D gene TRBD2, 7 bases. CDR3 bases: TGTGCCAGCAGCGTAGGGACTAGAGGGGGCAATGAGCAGTTCTTC. Encoded protein: CASSVGTRGGNEQFF.